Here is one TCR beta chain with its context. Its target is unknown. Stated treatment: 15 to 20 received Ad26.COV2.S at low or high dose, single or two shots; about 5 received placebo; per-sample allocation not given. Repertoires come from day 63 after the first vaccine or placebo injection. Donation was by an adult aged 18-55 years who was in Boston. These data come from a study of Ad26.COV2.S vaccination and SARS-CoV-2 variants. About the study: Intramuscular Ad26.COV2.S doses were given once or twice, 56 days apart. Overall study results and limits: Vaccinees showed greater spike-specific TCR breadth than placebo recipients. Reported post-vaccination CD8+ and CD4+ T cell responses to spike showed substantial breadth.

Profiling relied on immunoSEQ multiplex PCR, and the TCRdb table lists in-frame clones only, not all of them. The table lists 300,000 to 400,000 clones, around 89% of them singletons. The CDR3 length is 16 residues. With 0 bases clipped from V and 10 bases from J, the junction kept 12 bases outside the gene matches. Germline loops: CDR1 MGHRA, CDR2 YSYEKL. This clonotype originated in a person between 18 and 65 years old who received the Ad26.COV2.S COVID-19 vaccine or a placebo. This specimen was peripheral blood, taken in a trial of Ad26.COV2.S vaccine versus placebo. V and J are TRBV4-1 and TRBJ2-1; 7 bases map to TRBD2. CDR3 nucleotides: TGCGCCAGCAGCCAAGATACCGGCGGGAGCGGATGGGAGCAGTTCTTC. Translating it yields CASSQDTGGSGWEQFF.